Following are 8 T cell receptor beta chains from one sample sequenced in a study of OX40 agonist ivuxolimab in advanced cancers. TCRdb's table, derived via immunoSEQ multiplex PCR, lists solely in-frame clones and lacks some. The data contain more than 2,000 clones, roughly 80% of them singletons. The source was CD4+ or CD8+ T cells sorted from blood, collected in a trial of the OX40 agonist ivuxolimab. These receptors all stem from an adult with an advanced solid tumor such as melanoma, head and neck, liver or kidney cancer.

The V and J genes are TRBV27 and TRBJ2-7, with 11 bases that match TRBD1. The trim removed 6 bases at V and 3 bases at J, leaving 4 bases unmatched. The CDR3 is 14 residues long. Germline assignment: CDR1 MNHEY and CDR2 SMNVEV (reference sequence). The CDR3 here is CASSRDRGFYEQYF. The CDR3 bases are TGTGCCAGCAGCCGGGACAGGGGGTTCTACGAGCAGTACTTC.

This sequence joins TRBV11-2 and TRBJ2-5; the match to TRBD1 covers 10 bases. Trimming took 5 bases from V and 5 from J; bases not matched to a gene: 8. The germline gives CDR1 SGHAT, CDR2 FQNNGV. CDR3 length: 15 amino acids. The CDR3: CASSPRPGQGETQYF. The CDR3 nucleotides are TGTGCCAGCAGCCCCCGTCCGGGACAGGGGGAGACCCAGTACTTC.

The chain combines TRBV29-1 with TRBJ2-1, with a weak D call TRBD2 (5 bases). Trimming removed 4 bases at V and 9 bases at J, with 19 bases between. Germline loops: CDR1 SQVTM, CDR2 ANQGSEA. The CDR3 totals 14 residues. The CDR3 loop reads CSVARDELGIEQFF. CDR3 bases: TGCAGCGTTGCGAGAGACGAACTAGGAATTGAGCAGTTCTTC.

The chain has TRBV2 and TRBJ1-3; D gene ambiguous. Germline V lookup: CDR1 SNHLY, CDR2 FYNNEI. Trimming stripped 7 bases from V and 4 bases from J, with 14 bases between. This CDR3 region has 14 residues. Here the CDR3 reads CASMPDVGGNTIYF. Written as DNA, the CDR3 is TGTGCCAGCATGCCCGACGTGGGGGGAAACACCATATATTTT. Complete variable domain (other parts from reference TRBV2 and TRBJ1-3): EPEVTQTPSHQVTQMGQEVILRCVPISNHLYFYWYRQILGQKVEFLVSFYNNEISEKSEIFDDQFSVERPDGSNFTLKIRSTKLEDSAMYFCASMPDVGGNTIYFGEGSWLTVV.

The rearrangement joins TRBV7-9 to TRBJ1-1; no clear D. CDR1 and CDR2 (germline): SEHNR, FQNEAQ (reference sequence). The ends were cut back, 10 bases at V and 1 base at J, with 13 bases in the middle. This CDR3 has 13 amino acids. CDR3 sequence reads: CAIPFDGNTEAFF. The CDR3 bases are TGTGCCATCCCGTTTGACGGGAACACTGAAGCTTTCTTT.

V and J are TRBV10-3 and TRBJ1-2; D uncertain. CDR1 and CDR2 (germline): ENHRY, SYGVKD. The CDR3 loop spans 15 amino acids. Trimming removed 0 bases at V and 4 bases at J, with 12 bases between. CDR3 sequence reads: CAISESHSALYGYTF. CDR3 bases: TGTGCCATCAGTGAGTCCCACAGCGCGCTCTATGGCTACACCTTC.

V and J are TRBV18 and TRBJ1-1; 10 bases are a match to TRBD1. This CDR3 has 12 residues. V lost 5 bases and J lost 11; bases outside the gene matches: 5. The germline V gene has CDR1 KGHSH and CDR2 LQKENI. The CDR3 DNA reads TGTGCCAGCTCAACCGGGACAGGGGTGGCTTTCTTT. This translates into CASSTGTGVAFF.

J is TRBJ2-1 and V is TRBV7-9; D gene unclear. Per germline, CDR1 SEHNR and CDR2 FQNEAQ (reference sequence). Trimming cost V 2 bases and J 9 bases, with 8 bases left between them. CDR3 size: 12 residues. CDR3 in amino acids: CASSLLPPEQFF. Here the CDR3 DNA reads TGTGCCAGCAGCTTACTTCCCCCTGAGCAGTTCTTC.